Listed below are T cell receptor beta chains from one sample, sequenced in a study of blood T cells in healthy people across ages. TCRdb reprocessed the 5' RACE reads via MiXCR and lists one record per CDR3 protein. The sample includes around 1.5 million distinct CDR3 sequences, around 42% of them seen just once. The sequenced sample was blood. These receptors all stem from a woman aged 18-29 years in good health. Each CDR3 is given with its conserved first and last residue. D genes are given only for firm matches. Clone size is not always given. Where it is, it says once, few, many or a class for expanded clones.

>TRBV12-3/TRBV12-4|many|TRBJ1-2|-
TGTGCCAGCAGTCCCGGACAGATCTATGGCTACACCTTC
CASSPGQIYGYTF
>TRBV20-1|-|TRBJ2-2|-
TGCAGTGCTAGGGCTGGAGGGAGCACCGGGGAGCTGTTTTTT
CSARAGGSTGELFF
>TRBV12-3/TRBV12-4|few|TRBJ2-7|-
TGTGCCAGCAGTCCTAGACCTACCGAGCAGTACTTC
CASSPRPTEQYF
>TRBV6-5|-|TRBJ2-3|TRBD2
TGTGCCAGCAGGTCGGGGGGGGCCATTGGTACGCAGTATTTT
CASRSGGAIGTQYF
>TRBV2|few|TRBJ2-1|TRBD1
TGTGCCAGCAGTGGTGGGACAGGGGCATACAATGAGCAGTTCTTC
CASSGGTGAYNEQFF
>TRBV2|-|TRBJ2-7|-
TGTGCCTGCAGATACAGGTCCATCTACGAGCAGTACTTC
CACRYRSIYEQYF
>TRBV25-1|-|TRBJ1-6|-
TGTGCCAGCGGGGAGACAGGATATAATTCACCCCTCCACTTT
CASGETGYNSPLHF
>TRBV6-6|-|TRBJ1-5|-
TGTGCCAGCAGTCTGGACACCCCCGGGAATCAGCCCCAGAATTTT
CASSLDTPGNQPQNF
>TRBV6-1|-|TRBJ2-3|-
TGTGCCAGCAGTGGGGGAGCCGGCGGCACAGATACGCAGTATTTT
CASSGGAGGTDTQYF
>TRBV29-1|few|TRBJ1-2|TRBD1
TGCAGCGTGACGCTGCTGGGAACAGGGGTGCCCTATGGCTACACCTTC
CSVTLLGTGVPYGYTF
>TRBV27|-|TRBJ2-7|-
TGTGCCAGCAGTTTAGAGGCAGGGACCTCTTATGGGCAGTACTTC
CASSLEAGTSYGQYF
>TRBV4-2|-|TRBJ2-3|-
TGTGCCAGCAGCCAAGAAGATGGTAGCCGCGCAGATACGCAGTATTTT
CASSQEDGSRADTQYF
>TRBV10-3|-|TRBJ2-5|-
TGTGCCACCAGACAGAACCCGACGGGAGAGACCCAGTACTTC
CATRQNPTGETQYF
>TRBV12-3/TRBV12-4|few|TRBJ2-7|TRBD2
TGTGCCAGCAGTCCACTAGCGGGGGGTCTAGATTTCGACTACGAGCAGTACTTC
CASSPLAGGLDFDYEQYF
>TRBV20-1|few|TRBJ2-7|-
TGCAGTGCTCACGGGTACTCCTACGAGCAGTACTTC
CSAHGYSYEQYF